These T cell receptor beta chains were read from a single sample in a study of blood T cell repertoires in COVID-19. Produced via immunoSEQ multiplex PCR; TCRdb's table is partial and in-frame only. The sample comprises about 150,000 clones, around 80% of which are singletons, and 0.5% to 0.65% rests with the top ten. Sequencing was performed on peripheral blood. The receptors shown here come from a man aged 60 to 75 with acute or convalescent COVID-19. The CDR3 runs from the conserved cysteine through the conserved F or W. A D gene is named only where the DNA matches it firmly. Clone sizes are given selectively: once, few, many, or a class where the clone is expanded.

TRBJ2-5,TRBV7-3,TRBD2,NA,CATGLAGPKRQETQYF,TGTGCCACCGGACTAGCAGGACCAAAACGCCAAGAGACCCAGTACTTC
TRBJ2-1,TRBV4-2,TRBD2,few,CASSQELAGDREQFF,TGTGCCAGCAGCCAAGAGCTAGCGGGAGACCGGGAGCAGTTCTTC
TRBJ2-1,TRBV29-1,TRBD1,NA,CSVEGGDRAGYNEQFF,TGCAGCGTTGAAGGCGGGGACAGGGCAGGATACAATGAGCAGTTCTTC
TRBJ2-1,TRBV2,NA,NA,CASSSGLARADEQFF,TGTGCCAGCAGTTCCGGACTCGCCCGGGCGGATGAGCAGTTCTTC
TRBJ2-4,TRBV5-1,NA,NA,CASSLAGNIQYF,TGCGCCAGCAGCTTGGCCGGGAACATTCAGTACTTC
TRBJ1-5,TRBV5-8,NA,NA,CASSPRQGGQPQHF,TGTGCCAGCAGCCCTAGGCAGGGCGGCCAGCCCCAGCATTTT
TRBJ2-7,TRBV28,TRBD1,NA,CASSFGQGGEQYF,TGTGCCAGCAGTTTCGGACAGGGGGGCGAGCAGTACTTC
TRBJ2-7,TRBV10-2,TRBD2,once,CASSEPLAGGGEQYF,TGCGCCAGCAGTGAGCCACTAGCGGGGGGGGGCGAGCAGTACTTC
TRBJ1-1,TRBV4-3,NA,few,CASSRDGGLVRNTEAFF,TGCGCCAGCAGCCGTGACGGGGGTTTGGTAAGGAACACTGAAGCTTTCTTT
TRBJ2-7,TRBV18,TRBD1,once,CASSGPHLGQGSYEQYF,TGTGCCAGCTCCGGCCCCCACCTGGGACAGGGGTCCTACGAGCAGTACTTC
TRBJ1-1,TRBV3-1/TRBV3-2,NA,NA,CASSLQGGGTEAFF,TGTGCCAGCAGCTTACAGGGCGGGGGGACTGAAGCTTTCTTT
TRBJ1-4,TRBV5-6,NA,NA,CAGEGTATNEKLFF,TGTGCCGGAGAGGGGACTGCAACTAATGAAAAACTGTTTTTT
TRBJ1-4,TRBV7-2,NA,NA,CASGPGPREKLFF,TGTGCCAGCGGCCCCGGTCCGCGGGAAAAACTGTTTTTT
TRBJ1-2,TRBV7-2,NA,few,CASSSQVDYGYTF,TGTGCCAGCAGCTCGCAGGTGGACTATGGCTACACCTTC
TRBJ2-5,TRBV5-5,NA,NA,CASSLGQGPETQYF,TGTGCCAGCAGCTTGGGGCAGGGGCCGGAGACCCAGTACTTC
TRBJ1-4,TRBV7-9,TRBD1,few,CASSSLWTGSTEKLFF,TGTGCCAGCAGCTCCCTCTGGACAGGGTCAACTGAAAAACTGTTTTTT
TRBJ2-7,TRBV6-6,TRBD1,NA,CASSYGTVYEQYF,TGTGCCAGCAGTTATGGGACAGTTTACGAGCAGTACTTC